Described below is a single T cell receptor (beta chain) sequence and its context. Its matching antigen is unknown. The data stem from a study of T cell repertoires in cytomegalovirus infection. Study at large: Recently identified HLA-C-restricted CMV epitopes were among the peptides used. Matching HLA type, along with CMV infection, was indicated by public TCR beta signatures. Whole-study results and caveats: The cumulative frequency of public TCR beta families distinguished individuals who carried CMV together with the relevant HLA. CMV-specific HLA-C-restricted TCR beta clonotypes dominated the ex vivo response.

V was pared by 7 bases and J by 5 bases, with 8 bases of the junction left unmatched. Germline V gene data show CDR1 as SEHNR and CDR2 as FQNEAQ (reference sequence). The length of the CDR3 is 14 residues. Each CDR3 protein is one row after TCRdb ran MiXCR on the reads. Here the sample spans around 49,000 distinct CDR3 sequences, 15% to 25% being singletons. This chain joins TRBV7-9 and TRBJ1-2; TRBD1 agrees at 9 bases. The sequences come from CD8+ T cells from cultured PBMCs, collected from culture after CMV antigen stimulation. The receptor's source is a human donor in good health (CMV status not recorded). Some clones in this sample may be carry-over from other donors' samples. CDR3 residues: CASTPGQGAYGYTF. The CDR3 nucleotides read TGTGCCAGCACCCCGGGACAGGGTGCTTATGGCTACACCTTC.